These T cell receptor beta chains were read from a single sample in a study of cytomegalovirus exposure and HLA in healthy donors. Here immunoSEQ multiplex PCR was the method, and the copy in TCRdb shows in-frame clones only, minus some. The table records about 160,000 clones, roughly 80% of them present only once. Sample: PBMCs. These receptor sequences come from a man younger than 45 in good health and CMV-seronegative. Both conserved end residues are part of each CDR3. The D gene is left open where the match is weak. A clone size is listed for some rows: how often the clone was seen (once, few, many), or a class if it is expanded.

J gene: TRBJ1-5; D gene: TRBD1; V gene: TRBV5-1; clone size: -; CDR3 protein: CASSTTGGYNQPQHF; CDR3 DNA: TGCGCCAGCAGCACGACAGGGGGCTACAATCAGCCCCAGCATTTT
J gene: TRBJ2-7; D gene: -; V gene: TRBV4-1; clone size: few; CDR3 protein: CASSQNTGAYEQYF; CDR3 DNA: TGCGCCAGCAGCCAAAACACAGGCGCCTACGAGCAGTACTTC
J gene: TRBJ2-2; D gene: -; V gene: TRBV27; clone size: -; CDR3 protein: CASSLGESTGELFF; CDR3 DNA: TGTGCCAGCAGTTTGGGAGAGTCCACCGGGGAGCTGTTTTTT
J gene: TRBJ2-5; D gene: TRBD1; V gene: TRBV30; clone size: -; CDR3 protein: CAWSRQGRETQYF; CDR3 DNA: TGTGCCTGGAGTCGACAGGGTAGAGAGACCCAGTACTTC
J gene: TRBJ2-7; D gene: -; V gene: TRBV4-1; clone size: -; CDR3 protein: CASSQVDTYEQYF; CDR3 DNA: TGCGCCAGCAGCCAAGTGGACACCTACGAGCAGTACTTC
J gene: TRBJ1-1; D gene: TRBD1; V gene: TRBV4-2; clone size: -; CDR3 protein: CASSQEGTGDTEAFF; CDR3 DNA: TGTGCCAGCAGCCAAGAGGGGACAGGGGACACTGAAGCTTTCTTT
J gene: TRBJ1-2; D gene: -; V gene: TRBV6-5; clone size: -; CDR3 protein: CASSIGRGNYGYTF; CDR3 DNA: TGTGCCAGCAGTATAGGACGGGGTAACTATGGCTACACCTTC
J gene: TRBJ1-2; D gene: TRBD1; V gene: TRBV6-5; clone size: few; CDR3 protein: CASRNRGPYGYTF; CDR3 DNA: TGTGCCAGCAGGAACAGGGGGCCCTATGGCTACACCTTC
J gene: TRBJ1-2; D gene: -; V gene: TRBV30; clone size: -; CDR3 protein: CAWSVDSTAYGYTF; CDR3 DNA: TGTGCCTGGAGTGTAGACAGTACGGCCTATGGCTACACCTTC
J gene: TRBJ1-5; D gene: -; V gene: TRBV19; clone size: -; CDR3 protein: CASSIPGGQPQHF; CDR3 DNA: TGTGCCAGTAGTATTCCCGGCGGTCAGCCCCAGCATTTT
J gene: TRBJ2-3; D gene: -; V gene: TRBV7-9; clone size: -; CDR3 protein: CSSSGPADTQYF; CDR3 DNA: TGTTCCAGCAGTGGCCCCGCAGATACGCAGTATTTT
J gene: TRBJ1-6; D gene: TRBD1; V gene: TRBV5-4; clone size: -; CDR3 protein: CASSTPGQGQNSPLHF; CDR3 DNA: TGTGCCAGCAGCACCCCGGGACAGGGGCAAAATTCACCCCTCCACTTT
J gene: TRBJ2-5; D gene: TRBD2; V gene: TRBV4-3; clone size: -; CDR3 protein: CASSQDRASGGKETQYF; CDR3 DNA: TGCGCCAGCAGCCAAGATAGAGCTAGCGGGGGAAAAGAGACCCAGTACTTC
J gene: TRBJ1-1; D gene: -; V gene: TRBV20-1; clone size: -; CDR3 protein: CSATRTEAFF; CDR3 DNA: TGCAGTGCCACCAGGACTGAAGCTTTCTTT
J gene: TRBJ2-1; D gene: -; V gene: TRBV7-2; clone size: -; CDR3 protein: CASSANEPGAHNEQFF; CDR3 DNA: TGTGCCAGCAGCGCAAACGAGCCAGGGGCCCACAATGAGCAGTTCTTC
J gene: TRBJ1-5; D gene: TRBD1; V gene: TRBV5-1; clone size: -; CDR3 protein: CASSLHGQGEQPQHF; CDR3 DNA: TGCGCCAGCAGCTTACACGGACAGGGAGAACAGCCCCAGCATTTT
J gene: TRBJ1-2; D gene: -; V gene: TRBV7-2; clone size: -; CDR3 protein: CASSLYREGYTF; CDR3 DNA: TGTGCCAGCAGCTTATACAGGGAAGGCTACACCTTC
J gene: TRBJ2-5; D gene: TRBD1; V gene: TRBV18; clone size: few; CDR3 protein: CASSRGQGPQETQYF; CDR3 DNA: TGTGCCAGCTCACGAGGACAGGGACCCCAAGAGACCCAGTACTTC
J gene: TRBJ2-2; D gene: -; V gene: TRBV7-8; clone size: -; CDR3 protein: CASSLHPGATGELFF; CDR3 DNA: TGTGCCAGCAGCTTACATCCGGGAGCCACCGGGGAGCTGTTTTTT
J gene: TRBJ1-2; D gene: -; V gene: TRBV6-1; clone size: -; CDR3 protein: CASSEVSGRDGYTF; CDR3 DNA: TGTGCCAGCAGTGAAGTGTCCGGGAGGGATGGCTACACCTTC
J gene: TRBJ2-1; D gene: TRBD1; V gene: TRBV6-5; clone size: -; CDR3 protein: CASSYSGQGRYDEQFF; CDR3 DNA: TGTGCCAGCAGTTACTCGGGACAGGGAAGGTACGATGAGCAGTTCTTC
J gene: TRBJ1-2; D gene: -; V gene: TRBV5-5; clone size: -; CDR3 protein: CASSGGQGYGYTF; CDR3 DNA: TGTGCCAGCAGCGGAGGGCAGGGATATGGCTACACCTTC
J gene: TRBJ2-7; D gene: -; V gene: TRBV29-1; clone size: few; CDR3 protein: CSVGVRDYEQYF; CDR3 DNA: TGCAGCGTTGGTGTCAGGGACTACGAGCAGTACTTC
J gene: TRBJ2-6; D gene: -; V gene: TRBV28; clone size: -; CDR3 protein: CASSLVLSGANVLTF; CDR3 DNA: TGTGCCAGCAGTTTAGTTCTCTCTGGGGCCAACGTCCTGACTTTC
J gene: TRBJ2-7; D gene: TRBD2; V gene: TRBV4-1; clone size: -; CDR3 protein: CASSQGTSGGSFYEQYF; CDR3 DNA: TGCGCCAGCAGCCAAGGGACTAGCGGGGGGTCGTTCTACGAGCAGTACTTC
J gene: TRBJ1-2; D gene: -; V gene: TRBV7-9; clone size: -; CDR3 protein: CASSLVVGDSGYTF; CDR3 DNA: TGTGCCAGCAGCTTAGTCGTGGGTGACAGTGGCTACACCTTC
J gene: TRBJ2-2; D gene: -; V gene: TRBV6-5; clone size: -; CDR3 protein: CASSYRAGELFF; CDR3 DNA: TGTGCCAGCAGTTACCGGGCCGGGGAGCTGTTTTTT
J gene: TRBJ2-7; D gene: TRBD1; V gene: TRBV5-4; clone size: -; CDR3 protein: CASSAPPGTGGGEQYF; CDR3 DNA: TGTGCCAGCAGCGCCCCCCCCGGGACAGGGGGCGGCGAGCAGTACTTC
J gene: TRBJ2-1; D gene: -; V gene: TRBV9; clone size: -; CDR3 protein: CASTHGGGANNEQFF; CDR3 DNA: TGTGCCAGCACCCACGGTGGCGGGGCGAACAATGAGCAGTTCTTC
J gene: TRBJ1-2; D gene: -; V gene: TRBV30; clone size: -; CDR3 protein: CAWNPGYGYTF; CDR3 DNA: TGTGCCTGGAATCCGGGCTATGGCTACACCTTC
J gene: TRBJ2-3; D gene: TRBD2; V gene: TRBV18; clone size: -; CDR3 protein: CASSLGTSATDTQYF; CDR3 DNA: TGTGCCAGCTCACTGGGGACTAGTGCCACAGATACGCAGTATTTT
J gene: TRBJ1-6; D gene: -; V gene: TRBV30; clone size: -; CDR3 protein: CAWTPLRSSSPLHF; CDR3 DNA: TGTGCCTGGACCCCCCTCCGGAGTTCGTCACCCCTCCACTTT
J gene: TRBJ1-2; D gene: -; V gene: TRBV7-2; clone size: -; CDR3 protein: CASSLSQGQGYTF; CDR3 DNA: TGTGCCAGCAGCTTAAGCCAGGGTCAGGGCTACACCTTC
J gene: TRBJ2-5; D gene: TRBD1; V gene: TRBV4-2; clone size: -; CDR3 protein: CASSPLSDGGQGKETQYF; CDR3 DNA: TGTGCCAGCAGCCCCCTCTCGGATGGTGGACAGGGGAAGGAGACCCAGTACTTC
J gene: TRBJ2-2; D gene: -; V gene: TRBV7-2; clone size: -; CDR3 protein: CASSLSVITGELFF; CDR3 DNA: TGTGCCAGCAGTCTTAGCGTAATCACCGGGGAGCTGTTTTTT
J gene: TRBJ1-1; D gene: -; V gene: TRBV4-3; clone size: -; CDR3 protein: CASSQVKGLDTEAFF; CDR3 DNA: TGCGCCAGCAGCCAAGTCAAGGGGCTTGACACTGAAGCTTTCTTT
J gene: TRBJ1-2; D gene: -; V gene: TRBV4-3; clone size: -; CDR3 protein: CASSQDLTDYGYTF; CDR3 DNA: TGCGCCAGCAGCCAAGATCTGACAGACTATGGCTACACCTTC
J gene: TRBJ2-2; D gene: -; V gene: TRBV15; clone size: once; CDR3 protein: CATTHPSTGGELFF; CDR3 DNA: TGTGCCACCACCCATCCAAGTACTGGCGGGGAGCTGTTTTTT
J gene: TRBJ2-5; D gene: -; V gene: TRBV20-1; clone size: -; CDR3 protein: CSAQISETQYF; CDR3 DNA: TGCAGTGCTCAAATTAGCGAGACCCAGTACTTC
J gene: TRBJ1-5; D gene: TRBD1; V gene: TRBV6-5; clone size: -; CDR3 protein: CASSMDRSESQPQHF; CDR3 DNA: TGTGCCAGCAGTATGGACAGGTCTGAGTCTCAGCCCCAGCATTTT
J gene: TRBJ2-1; D gene: TRBD2; V gene: TRBV5-1; clone size: once; CDR3 protein: CASSSLSGGDYNEQFF; CDR3 DNA: TGCGCCAGCAGCTCCCTGAGCGGGGGGGATTACAATGAGCAGTTCTTC
J gene: TRBJ2-1; D gene: TRBD2; V gene: TRBV7-3; clone size: -; CDR3 protein: CASSLGWRGEGEQFF; CDR3 DNA: TGTGCCAGCAGCTTAGGATGGCGGGGGGAGGGTGAGCAGTTCTTC
J gene: TRBJ1-6; D gene: TRBD1; V gene: TRBV7-9; clone size: once; CDR3 protein: CASSSDRGIGSPLHF; CDR3 DNA: TGTGCCAGCAGCTCGGACAGGGGCATCGGTTCACCCCTCCACTTT
J gene: TRBJ1-3; D gene: TRBD1; V gene: TRBV15; clone size: -; CDR3 protein: CATSGTGRNGNTIYF; CDR3 DNA: TGTGCCACCAGTGGGACAGGGAGGAATGGAAACACCATATATTTT
J gene: TRBJ2-7; D gene: -; V gene: TRBV5-4; clone size: -; CDR3 protein: CASSSTRGTLRTGIYEQYF; CDR3 DNA: TGTGCCAGCAGCTCAACAAGGGGGACGCTGAGGACGGGAATCTACGAGCAGTACTTC
J gene: TRBJ1-4; D gene: -; V gene: TRBV28; clone size: -; CDR3 protein: CASSLAGGVANEKLFF; CDR3 DNA: TGTGCCAGCAGTTTGGCAGGCGGGGTAGCTAATGAAAAACTGTTTTTT